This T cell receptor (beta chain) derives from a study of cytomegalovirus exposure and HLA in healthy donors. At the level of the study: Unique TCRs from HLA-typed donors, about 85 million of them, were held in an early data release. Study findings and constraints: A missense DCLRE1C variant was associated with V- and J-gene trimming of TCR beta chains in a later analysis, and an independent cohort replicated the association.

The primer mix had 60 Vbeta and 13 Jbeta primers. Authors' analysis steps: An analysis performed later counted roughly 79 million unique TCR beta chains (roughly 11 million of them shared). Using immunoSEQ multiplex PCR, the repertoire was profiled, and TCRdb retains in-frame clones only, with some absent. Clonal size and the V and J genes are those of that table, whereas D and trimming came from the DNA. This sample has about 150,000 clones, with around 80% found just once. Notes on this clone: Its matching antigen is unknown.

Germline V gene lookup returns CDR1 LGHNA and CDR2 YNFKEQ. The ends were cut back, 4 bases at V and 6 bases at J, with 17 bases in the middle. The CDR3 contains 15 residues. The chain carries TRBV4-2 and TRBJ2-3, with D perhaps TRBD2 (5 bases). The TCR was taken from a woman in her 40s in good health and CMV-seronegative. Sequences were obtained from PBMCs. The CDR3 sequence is CASSRTQGSWDTQYF. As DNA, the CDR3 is TGTGCCAGCAGCCGGACTCAAGGTAGTTGGGATACGCAGTATTTT.